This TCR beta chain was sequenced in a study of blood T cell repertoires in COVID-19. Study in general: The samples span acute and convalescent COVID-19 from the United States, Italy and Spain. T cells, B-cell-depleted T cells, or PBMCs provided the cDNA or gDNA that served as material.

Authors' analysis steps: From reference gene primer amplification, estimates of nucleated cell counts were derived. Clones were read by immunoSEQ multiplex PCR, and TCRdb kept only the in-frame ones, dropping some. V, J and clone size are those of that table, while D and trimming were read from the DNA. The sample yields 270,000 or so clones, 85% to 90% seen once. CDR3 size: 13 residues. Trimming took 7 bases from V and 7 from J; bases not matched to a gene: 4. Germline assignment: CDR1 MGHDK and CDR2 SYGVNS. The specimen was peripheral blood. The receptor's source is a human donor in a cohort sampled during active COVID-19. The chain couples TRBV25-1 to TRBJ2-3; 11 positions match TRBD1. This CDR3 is CASTGTGGNTQYF. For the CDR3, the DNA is TGTGCCAGCACGGGGACAGGGGGGAATACGCAGTATTTT.